These T cell receptor beta chains were read from a single sample in a study of cytomegalovirus exposure and HLA in healthy donors. Using immunoSEQ multiplex PCR, the repertoire was profiled, and TCRdb retains in-frame clones only, with some absent. The sample shows about 120,000 clones, roughly three fifths of them seen only once. The sample consisted of PBMCs. The source is a woman in her thirties or forties in good health and CMV-seropositive. Each CDR3 is given without its conserved first and last residue. Each record gives: CDR3 length, V gene, CDR3 protein.

length: 12; V: TRBV5-1; CDR3: ASSLETANEKLF
length: 13; V: TRBV4-1; CDR3: ASSQGGLNTGELF
length: 15; V: TRBV7-9; CDR3: ASSLALAGGLGNEQF
length: 12; V: TRBV18; CDR3: ASSRGGVGEKLF
length: 10; V: TRBV9; CDR3: ASTGGANVLT
length: 15; V: TRBV28; CDR3: ASSLWGPGQGSQPQH
length: 13; V: TRBV5-1; CDR3: ASSLFEGVGSPLH
length: 12; V: TRBV7-9; CDR3: ASSLIGVNTEAF
length: 11; V: TRBV6-1; CDR3: ASSEGAHTEAF
length: 14; V: TRBV5-1; CDR3: ASSFSGGAVWNEQF
length: 12; V: TRBV13; CDR3: ASSGVQGKGELF
length: 14; V: TRBV5-1; CDR3: ASSRVTGRNTGELF
length: 13; V: TRBV4-2; CDR3: ATGWAGGTTDTQY
length: 13; V: TRBV7-9; CDR3: ASSLVAGAYNEQF
length: 11; V: TRBV5-1; CDR3: ASNPGFSETQY
length: 13; V: TRBV9; CDR3: ASSVEDRGGYEQY
length: 14; V: TRBV7-8; CDR3: ASSSHPGQLNNEQF
length: 13; V: TRBV7-9; CDR3: ASSLGQGLQETQY
length: 12; V: TRBV19; CDR3: ASRDRDWGTEAF
length: 11; V: TRBV11-3; CDR3: ASRPGQGYGYT
length: 14; V: TRBV15; CDR3: ATSRVTGLVYNEQF
length: 15; V: TRBV30; CDR3: AWSVARTSGGRETQY
length: 11; V: TRBV19; CDR3: ASSIPDSPEAF
length: 14; V: TRBV7-2; CDR3: ASSFTNSGQNSPLH
length: 13; V: TRBV7-6; CDR3: ASSPRPGGGNEQY
length: 11; V: TRBV7-7; CDR3: ASSLQENTEAF
length: 16; V: TRBV7-6; CDR3: ASSLDLRGTSDSYEQY
length: 12; V: TRBV14; CDR3: ASSPRLAGDEQY
length: 11; V: TRBV2; CDR3: ASRGGRNTEAF
length: 12; V: TRBV5-1; CDR3: ASSLGSGDYEQY
length: 11; V: TRBV7-6; CDR3: ASTSWGQDTQY
length: 13; V: TRBV28; CDR3: ASSLNWGGSYEQY
length: 12; V: TRBV2; CDR3: ASMLESFNTEAF
length: 13; V: TRBV27; CDR3: ASSWGTGSGGELF
length: 15; V: TRBV27; CDR3: ASSSLLLATSTDTQY
length: 11; V: TRBV30; CDR3: AWRPATVGRQY
length: 13; V: TRBV9; CDR3: ASSAQGAGGETQY
length: 14; V: TRBV12-2; CDR3: ASRLAASGSPYEQY
length: 13; V: TRBV5-1; CDR3: ASSLAERWAIEAF
length: 13; V: TRBV7-9; CDR3: ASSLATGVNTEAF
length: 13; V: TRBV15; CDR3: ATSPWADTNEKLF
length: 13; V: TRBV7-6; CDR3: ASSVSGGSYNEQF
length: 12; V: TRBV2; CDR3: ARGEGERGYGYT
length: 14; V: TRBV7-3; CDR3: ASSLGPSGSQETQY
length: 12; V: TRBV11-2; CDR3: ASSVGHWFNGYT
length: 13; V: TRBV6-1; CDR3: ASSALTGAGDEQF
length: 12; V: TRBV11-3; CDR3: ASSRRGANYEQY
length: 13; V: TRBV29-1; CDR3: SVERGTGVSGGYT
length: 16; V: TRBV6-1; CDR3: ASSDGPNSRHGNQPQH
length: 10; V: TRBV6-4; CDR3: ASSDSQGGAF
length: 18; V: TRBV27; CDR3: ASSFFPGTSGGPTGDTQY
length: 13; V: TRBV6-1; CDR3: ASSPGHPRNQPQH
length: 12; V: TRBV29-1; CDR3: SVGGLAGSDTQY
length: 13; V: TRBV19; CDR3: ASTPGRVLGNTIY
length: 14; V: TRBV2; CDR3: ASRETGTPNTGELF
length: 13; V: TRBV5-1; CDR3: ASSPLRGGQETQY
length: 12; V: TRBV2; CDR3: ASSETVQDNEQF
length: 11; V: TRBV11-2; CDR3: ASSPSGTDTQY
length: 10; V: TRBV13; CDR3: ASSLVSETQY